The clone carrying this TCR beta chain appeared a few times. Its cognate antigen is unknown. The source of the sample is a study of blood T cells in healthy people across ages. Study-level findings and limits: Reliance upon unsorted PBMCs precluded definitive naive versus antigen-experienced comparison.

The germline V gene encodes CDR1 DFQATT and CDR2 SNEGSKA (reference sequence). The CDR3 spans 13 residues. Per sample, no less than 6 micrograms of total RNA were extracted. Sample-barcoded 5' priming and a J-beta primer mix drove a second PCR of about 7 to 12 cycles. A template-switch adaptor that had 12 random nucleotides put a tag on each cDNA molecule. TCRdb fed the 5' RACE reads into MiXCR, producing one record per CDR3 protein. The sample lists about 800,000 distinct CDR3 sequences, 25% occurring once. These data also featured in a second study, about T cells of mothers and their children.

This TCR was sampled from a boy between 10 and 17 years old in good health. V is TRBV20-1 and J is TRBJ2-5, with 9 positions matching TRBD2. The J call may be mistaken, given a closer DNA end match to TRBJ2-7. Sequenced sample: blood. This CDR3 reads CSAQAGGRYEQYF. CDR3 DNA sequence: TGCAGTGCTCAAGCGGGAGGACGATACGAGCAGTACTTC.